One and the same sample provided the 15 T cell receptor beta chains below, sequenced in a study of lymphopenia after photon versus proton radiotherapy. Sequencing used immunoSEQ multiplex PCR; TCRdb keeps in-frame clones, though not all of them. The data show roughly 30,000 clones, 90% to 95% seen once. Sequenced here: peripheral blood, sampled from a patient treated with photon-based radiotherapy. The receptors derive from a woman in her 50s with cholangiocarcinoma.

The chain joins TRBV14 to TRBJ2-1; 9 nucleotides agree with TRBD2. The length of the CDR3 is 15 residues. The germline CDR1 and CDR2 sequences are SGHDN and FVKESK. The ends lost 6 bases at V and 14 bases at J; junction bases unmatched: 17. The DNA of the CDR3 is TGTGCCAGCAGTCCCCTACCGACTAGCGGCGGGGGGAAGTTCTTC. It encodes CASSPLPTSGGGKFF.

V and J are TRBV4-3 and TRBJ2-1; the D gene is possibly TRBD1 (6 bases). The CDR3 is made up of 17 amino acids. Germline assignment: CDR1 LGHNA and CDR2 YSLEER. The V end lost 0 bases, the J end lost 7 bases, and 19 bases lay between the germline ends. CDR3 protein: CASSQDTGRGLGNEQFF. The CDR3 DNA reads as TGCGCCAGCAGCCAAGATACAGGCAGGGGTCTAGGAAATGAGCAGTTCTTC.

This clone has a single count. One end of the junction varies from germline; a read error may be responsible. The sample contains more than one DNA sequence encoding this CDR3. The genes are TRBV7-8 and TRBJ1-1; possible D gene TRBD1, 5 bases. From germline, CDR1 is SGHVS and CDR2 FQNEAQ. The CDR3 runs to 13 residues. CDR3 DNA: TGTGCCAGCAGCTTGAGGGACGGCACTGAAGCCTTCTTT. Residues: CASSLRDGTEAFF.

The chain employs TRBV6-5 and TRBJ1-5; no clear D. This CDR3 spans 15 amino acids. Germline CDR1 is MNHEY and CDR2 is SVGAGI. The V end lost 2 bases, the J end lost 0 bases, and 8 bases lay between the germline ends. The DNA of the CDR3 is TGTGCCAGCAGTTACAGCCGGTATAGCAATCAGCCCCAGCATTTT. Its translation is CASSYSRYSNQPQHF.

This clone was picked up one time. This chain uses TRBV11-2 with TRBJ2-3; 8 bases match TRBD2. V gave up 4 bases and J gave up 5 bases; unmatched junction bases: 11. Germline V gives CDR1 SGHAT, CDR2 FQNNGV. The CDR3 loop spans 16 amino acids. CDR3 protein: CASSSYLSGGVDTQYF. For the CDR3, the DNA is TGTGCCAGCAGCTCCTATCTGAGCGGGGGCGTAGATACGCAGTATTTT.

The chain has TRBV9 and TRBJ1-2; 8 bases match TRBD1. The V gene end was trimmed by 3 bases and the J gene end by 4 bases; junction bases not matched to a gene: 20. Germline lookup yields CDR1 SGDLS and CDR2 YYNGEE. The CDR3 contains 19 residues. CDR3 nucleotide sequence: TGTGCCAGCAGCGGCCAAGCGACGGGACAGGCCGTTTATGGCTATGGCTACACCTTC. It yields the protein CASSGQATGQAVYGYGYTF.

This clone was picked up one time. The chain is built from TRBV13 and TRBJ1-3; D is uncertain. This CDR3 is built from 15 residues. In germline, CDR1 is PRHDT, CDR2 FYEKMQ (reference sequence). Trimming shortened V by 5 bases and J by 1 base, and 12 bases separated the two germline ends. In nucleotides, the CDR3 is TGTGCCAGCAGCCCCCTACAGAAATCTGGAAACACCATATATTTT. Translation gives CASSPLQKSGNTIYF.

The chain employs TRBV7-9 and TRBJ2-7; D is undetermined. Germline V gene sequence: CDR1 SEHNR, CDR2 FQNEAQ (reference sequence). V was clipped by 2 bases and J by 3 bases, with 5 bases between them. This CDR3 spans 12 amino acids. The CDR3: CASSLWGYEQYF. The DNA of the CDR3 is TGTGCCAGCAGCTTATGGGGCTACGAGCAGTACTTC.

The chain combines TRBV7-9 with TRBJ1-1, with D perhaps TRBD1 (6 bases). Germline V gene data show CDR1 as SEHNR and CDR2 as FQNEAQ (reference sequence). Trimming removed 1 base from V and 6 bases from J, with 12 bases in between. The CDR3 is 14 amino acids. As DNA, the CDR3 is TGTGCCAGCAGCTTAGTAGGGGGTGGGGCTGAAGCTTTCTTT. Amino acids: CASSLVGGGAEAFF. Filled out from reference TRBV7-9 and TRBJ1-1, the complete variable domain reads DTGVSQNPRHKITKRGQNVTFRCDPISEHNRLYWYRQTLGQGPEFLTYFQNEAQLEKSRLLSDRFSAERPKGSFSTLEIQRTEQGDSAMYLCASSLVGGGAEAFFGQGTRLTVV.

The V gene is TRBV6-5, the J gene TRBJ1-1; D is unclear. The CDR3 has 13 residues. Germline CDR1 MNHEY, CDR2 SVGAGI. V was clipped by 7 bases and J by 8 bases, with 17 bases between them. The CDR3 bases are TGTGCCAGCACCCCGACTAGACTTTCAGAAGCTTTCTTT. As protein: CASTPTRLSEAFF.

The chain is built from TRBV30 and TRBJ1-3; TRBD1 matches at 8 bases. The CDR3 extends over 14 amino acids. CDR1 is GTSNPN and CDR2 is SVGIG in the germline V gene (reference sequence). V was clipped by 0 bases and J by 4 bases; unmatched bases: 2. DNA for the CDR3: TGTGCCTGGAGTGTAGGGACAGGCGGAAACACCATATATTTT. Translating it yields CAWSVGTGGNTIYF.

The J gene is TRBJ1-4, the V gene TRBV11-2; TRBD1 matches at 7 bases. The CDR3 has 14 amino acids. The V gene end was trimmed by 6 bases and the J gene end by 4 bases; junction bases not matched to a gene: 5. The germline V gene has CDR1 SGHAT and CDR2 FQNNGV. The CDR3 nucleotides read TGTGCCAGCAGGAGGGGACAGAGTAATGAAAAACTGTTTTTT. This sequence encodes CASRRGQSNEKLFF.

The gene calls are TRBV7-2 and TRBJ2-7, with D possibly TRBD2 on 6 matching bases. This CDR3 region has 15 residues. The V end was cut by 1 base, the J end by 2 bases, with 12 bases between. Germline V gives CDR1 SGHTA, CDR2 FQGNSA. CDR3 nucleotide sequence: TGTGCCAGCAGCTTAGAAGGAGGGTCCCCCTACGAGCAGTACTTC. It yields the protein CASSLEGGSPYEQYF.

The CDR3 region has the DNA TGCGCCAGCAGCCGGGGTTCCACCGGGGAGCTGTTTTTT. It encodes CASSRGSTGELFF. The genes are TRBV5-1 and TRBJ2-2, with D maybe TRBD2 (5 bases). This CDR3 is built from 13 residues. V shed 4 bases and J shed 4 bases, with 8 bases lying between them. From germline, CDR1 is SGHRS and CDR2 YFSETQ.

The gene calls are TRBV15 and TRBJ2-1; D might be TRBD1 (5 bases). From germline, CDR1 is LNHNV and CDR2 YYDKDF (reference sequence). Trimming shortened V by 3 bases and J by 2 bases, and 8 bases separated the two germline ends. The CDR3 runs 14 residues. CDR3 sequence: CATSRAGTYNEQFF. Written as DNA, the CDR3 is TGTGCCACCAGCAGGGCAGGGACCTACAATGAGCAGTTCTTC.